The rows below give T cell receptor beta chains drawn from one sample of a study of blood T cells in healthy people across ages. MiXCR, run by TCRdb on the 5' RACE reads, gives a single entry per CDR3 protein. The table shows about 620,000 distinct CDR3 sequences, with under 25% occurring only once. The sample consisted of blood. These receptors came from a man aged 65 to 85 in good health. Both conserved end residues are part of each CDR3. A D gene is named only where the DNA matches it firmly. Clone size appears in some rows only: once, few, many, or a class for an expanded clone.

v_call,j_call,d_call,clone_size,cdr3_nt,cdr3_aa
TRBV3-1,TRBJ2-7,TRBD2,few,TGTGCCAGCAGCAAACCTAGCGGGGCTTCCTACGAGCAGTGCTTC,CASSKPSGASYEQCF
TRBV7-6,TRBJ2-1,-,few,TGTGCCAGCAGCCCTACTTTACTTCGCGCAACATACAATGAGCAGTTCTTC,CASSPTLLRATYNEQFF
TRBV20-1,TRBJ1-1,-,once,TGCGGTGCGCGACAGAACACTGAAGCTTTCTTT,CGARQNTEAFF
TRBV12-3/TRBV12-4,TRBJ2-2,-,few,TGTGCCGGATGGACCGAGGACACCGGGGAGCTGTTTTTT,CAGWTEDTGELFF
TRBV7-8,TRBJ2-6,-,-,TGTGCCAGCAGCTTAGCGACCGGGGCCAACGTCCAGACTTTC,CASSLATGANVQTF
TRBV7-9,TRBJ2-4,-,few,TGTGCCAGCAGCTTAGGAAGGGAAAACATTCAGTACTTC,CASSLGRENIQYF
TRBV20-1,TRBJ2-1,-,-,TGCAGTGCTGCATCTATTACTCCCCCCTACAATGAGCAATTCTTC,CSAASITPPYNEQFF
TRBV5-1,TRBJ2-3,TRBD1,-,TGCGCCAGCAGCTCCGACAGGGGGCGGACAGATACGCAGTATTTT,CASSSDRGRTDTQYF
TRBV4-1,TRBJ2-7,-,-,TGCGCCAGCAGCCAAAGCGGGCCCCACGAGCAGTACTTC,CASSQSGPHEQYF
TRBV12-3/TRBV12-4,TRBJ2-5,TRBD2,few,TGTGCCAGCAGTTTACTAGCGGGAGTATCCGAGACCCAGTACTTC,CASSLLAGVSETQYF
TRBV5-1,TRBJ2-1,-,many,TGCGCCAGCAGCTTACTAGTTCTCAATGAGCAGTTCTTC,CASSLLVLNEQFF
TRBV5-1,TRBJ2-6,-,few,TGCGCCAGCAGCTTGGGATACAGGGCCTCTGGGGCCAACGTCCTGACTTTC,CASSLGYRASGANVLTF
TRBV12-3/TRBV12-4,TRBJ1-2,TRBD1,-,TGTGCCAGCAGTTTGAAGGGTAACAGGGGCCTCTATGGCTACACCTTC,CASSLKGNRGLYGYTF
TRBV5-1,TRBJ2-7,TRBD1,many,TGCGCCAGCAGCTTGGAATGGGGACAGAACTACGAGCAGTACTTC,CASSLEWGQNYEQYF
TRBV5-1,TRBJ2-2,TRBD2,-,TGCGCCAGCAGCCTGACTAGCGGGAGGGCCAACGGGGAGCTGTTTTTT,CASSLTSGRANGELFF
TRBV4-1,TRBJ1-4,-,-,TGCGCCAGCAGCCAAGATTTAAGGCCTAGCGATGAAAAACTGTTTTTT,CASSQDLRPSDEKLFF
TRBV29-1,TRBJ2-1,TRBD2,few,TGCAGCGTTGAAACTAGCGGGGGGCCTCGGAATGAGCAGTTCTTC,CSVETSGGPRNEQFF
TRBV7-9,TRBJ2-1,TRBD2,-,TGTGCCAGCAGCTTACCCGGGCTAGCGGGAGGCCTGGACAATGAGCAGTTCTTC,CASSLPGLAGGLDNEQFF
TRBV6-5,TRBJ1-3,-,-,TGTGCCAGCAGTTACTCCCCCGTAGACTCTGGAAACACCATATATTTT,CASSYSPVDSGNTIYF
TRBV20-1,TRBJ2-6,-,few,TGCAGTGGGAGCGACTCTGGGGCCAACGTCCTGACTTTC,CSGSDSGANVLTF
TRBV20-1,TRBJ1-5,-,few,TGCAGTGCTGGCGGTGACGGTTACAATCAGCCCCAGCATTTT,CSAGGDGYNQPQHF
TRBV28,TRBJ2-5,TRBD2,many,TGTGCCAGCAGTTTTTCGACTAGCTCGTCTACCTTTCAACAAGAGACCCAGTACTTC,CASSFSTSSSTFQQETQYF
TRBV12-5,TRBJ2-4,TRBD2,-,TGTGCTAGTGGGGTGCGGGAGGTCAAAAACATTCAGTACTTC,CASGVREVKNIQYF
TRBV21-1,TRBJ2-4,-,-,TGTGCCAGCTCCCAGGATCGGGAGGGCCCCGAAAACATTCAGTACTTC,CASSQDREGPENIQYF
TRBV11-2,TRBJ1-1,-,many,TGTGCCAGCAGCTTAAGGTTTGGGGTCTCGAACACTGAAGCTTTCTTT,CASSLRFGVSNTEAFF
TRBV28,TRBJ2-2,-,few,TGTGCCAGCAGTCCTACGAGGTCGAACACCGGGGAGCTGTTTTTT,CASSPTRSNTGELFF
TRBV6-6,TRBJ1-5,-,-,TGTGCCAGCAGTTACTCCCTCAATCAGCCCCAGCATTTT,CASSYSLNQPQHF
TRBV7-9,TRBJ2-7,-,-,TGTGCCAGCAGCTGGATTTCCGGGGGGCGCACCTACGAGCAGTACTTC,CASSWISGGRTYEQYF
TRBV2,TRBJ2-7,-,-,TGTGCCAGCGGGAGTGGGGAAATCTCCTACGAGCAGTACTTC,CASGSGEISYEQYF
TRBV28,TRBJ2-7,-,few,TGTGCCAGCAGTATACCGAATGGCCCCACGGAGTACTTC,CASSIPNGPTEYF
TRBV10-3,TRBJ1-2,-,few,TGTGCCATCAGTGACGCTAACTATGGCTACACCTTC,CAISDANYGYTF
TRBV7-2,TRBJ1-3,-,few,TGTGCCAGCAGCTTAGGTCCCGGCCTCTCTGGAAACACCATATATTTT,CASSLGPGLSGNTIYF
TRBV4-1,TRBJ1-1,TRBD1,few,TGCGCCAGCAGCCCTGAGACAGGGGGGAACACTGAAGCTTTCTTT,CASSPETGGNTEAFF
TRBV11-3,TRBJ2-7,-,-,TGTGCCAGCAGCTCTCCACCTCAGAGTCCCTCCTACGAGCAGTACTTC,CASSSPPQSPSYEQYF
TRBV7-9,TRBJ2-1,TRBD2,-,TGTGCCAGCAGCCTCCGGACTAGCGGGAGGATCGATGAGCAGTTCTTC,CASSLRTSGRIDEQFF
TRBV7-2,TRBJ2-3,-,-,TGTGCCAGCAGCACCGGAGGAGGGGATACGCAGTATTTT,CASSTGGGDTQYF
TRBV7-3,TRBJ2-3,TRBD2,-,TGTGCCAGCGCCCTAGCGGCGCGGGGGGATACGCAGTATTTT,CASALAARGDTQYF
TRBV29-1,TRBJ2-7,TRBD1,-,TGCAGCGTTACCCGACAGGGTTCCTACGAGCAGTACTTC,CSVTRQGSYEQYF
TRBV5-1,TRBJ1-5,-,few,TGCGCCAGCAGCTTGGAAGGGCGTCGCAATCAGCCCCAGCATTTT,CASSLEGRRNQPQHF
TRBV19,TRBJ2-1,TRBD1,few,TGTGCCAGTAGTGACCGGGACAGGGGGTACGATGAGCAGTTCTTC,CASSDRDRGYDEQFF